This record covers a single T cell receptor (beta chain). The V segment lost 0 bases and the J segment 3 bases; nucleotides outside the gene matches: 6. Germline CDR1 SGHAT, CDR2 FQDESV (reference sequence). This CDR3 has 16 residues. How the authors handled the data: Nucleated cell number was recorded as an estimate derived from reference gene primer amplification. The repertoire was sequenced with immunoSEQ multiplex PCR; TCRdb's copy has only in-frame clones and lacks some. V and J calls and clone size come straight from that table; D and trimming were deduced from the DNA. This table holds a few hundred thousand clones, approximately 80% found once. The sample comes from a study of blood T cell repertoires in COVID-19. In the study overall: PBMCs, B-cell-depleted T cells, or T cells were the source of the cDNA or gDNA that made up the material.

This chain uses TRBV11-1 with TRBJ2-7; TRBD1 matches at 9 bases. Input material: peripheral blood. The receptor was isolated from a woman aged 60-75 years who had recovered from COVID-19. Here the CDR3 reads CASSLARGTGFYEQYF. The CDR3 bases are TGTGCCAGCAGCTTAGCGCGGGGGACAGGGTTCTACGAGCAGTACTTC.